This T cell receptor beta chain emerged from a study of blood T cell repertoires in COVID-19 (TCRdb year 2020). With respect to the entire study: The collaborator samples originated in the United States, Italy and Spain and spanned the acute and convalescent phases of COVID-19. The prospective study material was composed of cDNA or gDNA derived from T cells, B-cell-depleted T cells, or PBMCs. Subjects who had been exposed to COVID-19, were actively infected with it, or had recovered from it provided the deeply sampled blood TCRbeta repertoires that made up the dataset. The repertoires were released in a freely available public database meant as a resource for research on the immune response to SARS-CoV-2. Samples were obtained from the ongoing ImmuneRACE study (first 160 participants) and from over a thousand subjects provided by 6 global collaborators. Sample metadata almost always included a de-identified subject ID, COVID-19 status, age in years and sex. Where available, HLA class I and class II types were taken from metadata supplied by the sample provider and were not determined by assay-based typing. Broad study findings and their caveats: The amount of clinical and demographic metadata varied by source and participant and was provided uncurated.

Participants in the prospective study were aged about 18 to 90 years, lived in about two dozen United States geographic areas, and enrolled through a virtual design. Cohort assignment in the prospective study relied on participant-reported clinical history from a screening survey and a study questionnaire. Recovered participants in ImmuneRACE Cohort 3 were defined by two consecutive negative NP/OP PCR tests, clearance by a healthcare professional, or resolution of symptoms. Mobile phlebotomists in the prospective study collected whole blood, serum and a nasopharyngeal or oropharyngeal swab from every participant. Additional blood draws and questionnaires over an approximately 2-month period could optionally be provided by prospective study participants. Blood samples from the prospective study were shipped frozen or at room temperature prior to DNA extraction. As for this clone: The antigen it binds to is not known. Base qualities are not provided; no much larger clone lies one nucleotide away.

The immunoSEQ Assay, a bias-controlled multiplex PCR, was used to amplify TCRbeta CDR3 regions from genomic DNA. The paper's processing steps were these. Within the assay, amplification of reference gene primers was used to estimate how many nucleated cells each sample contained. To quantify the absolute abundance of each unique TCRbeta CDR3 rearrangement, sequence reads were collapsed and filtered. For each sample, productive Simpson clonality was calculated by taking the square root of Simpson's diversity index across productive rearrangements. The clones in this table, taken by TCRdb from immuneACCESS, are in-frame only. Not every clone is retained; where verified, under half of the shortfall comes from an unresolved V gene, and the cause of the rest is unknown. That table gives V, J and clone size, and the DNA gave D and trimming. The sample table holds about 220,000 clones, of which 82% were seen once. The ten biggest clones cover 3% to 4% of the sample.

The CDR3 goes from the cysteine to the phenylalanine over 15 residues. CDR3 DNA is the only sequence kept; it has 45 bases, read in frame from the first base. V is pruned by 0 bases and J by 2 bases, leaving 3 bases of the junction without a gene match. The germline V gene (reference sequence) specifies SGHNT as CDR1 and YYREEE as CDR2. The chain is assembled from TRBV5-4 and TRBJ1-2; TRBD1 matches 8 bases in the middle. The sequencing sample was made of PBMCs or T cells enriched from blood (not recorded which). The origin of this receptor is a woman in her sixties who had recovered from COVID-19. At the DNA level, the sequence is TGTGCCAGCAGCTTGGTAGGGGACAGGAACTATGGCTACACCTTC. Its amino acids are CASSLVGDRNYGYTF.